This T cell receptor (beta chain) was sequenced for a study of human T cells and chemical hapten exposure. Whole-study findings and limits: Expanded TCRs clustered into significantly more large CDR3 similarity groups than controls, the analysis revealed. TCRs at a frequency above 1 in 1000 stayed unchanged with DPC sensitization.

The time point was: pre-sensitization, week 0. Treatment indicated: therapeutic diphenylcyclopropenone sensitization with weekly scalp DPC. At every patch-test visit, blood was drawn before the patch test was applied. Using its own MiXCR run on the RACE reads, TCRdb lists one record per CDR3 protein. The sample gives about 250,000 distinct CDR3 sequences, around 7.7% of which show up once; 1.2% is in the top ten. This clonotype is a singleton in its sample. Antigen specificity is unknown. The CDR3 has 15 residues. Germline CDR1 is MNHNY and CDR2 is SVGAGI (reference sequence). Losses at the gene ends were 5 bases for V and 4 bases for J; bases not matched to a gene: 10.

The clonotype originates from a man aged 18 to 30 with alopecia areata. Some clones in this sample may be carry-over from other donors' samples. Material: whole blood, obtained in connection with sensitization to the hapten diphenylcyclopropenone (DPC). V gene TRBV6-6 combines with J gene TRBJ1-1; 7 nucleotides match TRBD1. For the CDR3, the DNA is TGTGCCAGCAGTCGGGACAGCCCGGGGCCCACTGAAGCTTTCTTT. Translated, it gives CASSRDSPGPTEAFF.